This T cell receptor beta chain emerged from a study of T cells in Graves' hyperthyroidism and ophthalmopathy. Overall study context: Pretreatment peripheral blood was obtained at initial diagnosis.

Overall study findings and caveats: For ophthalmopathy, model prediction preceded onset by a median about 6 months. A model built on 13 V-J features separated ophthalmopathy from stable hyperthyroidism.

This clonotype was seen ten or more times. Its cognate antigen is unknown. Using RNA transcripts as the source, TCR beta CDR3 regions were amplified. The study used the HTBI primer set for a first-round RT-PCR of the TCR CDR3. TCRdb re-called the multiplex PCR reads with MiXCR, one entry per CDR3 protein. The profile shows roughly 170,000 distinct CDR3 sequences, over 15% of them singletons. With V trimmed by 6 bases and J by 7 bases, 11 bases remained unmatched. Per germline, CDR1 SNHLY and CDR2 FYNNEI. The CDR3 runs to 15 residues. Those patients with uncontrolled infection, other autoimmune disease, pregnancy or lactation were excluded.

Sequencing was carried out using blood. The chain links TRBV2 to TRBJ1-2; 10 bases line up with TRBD1. This receptor was identified in a woman between 50 and 59 years old with Graves' hyperthyroidism. CDR3: CASSLVFRDRGGYTF. In nucleotides, the CDR3 is TGTGCCAGCAGCTTAGTCTTCCGGGACAGGGGTGGCTACACCTTC. Full variable domain (remainder filled in from reference TRBV2 and TRBJ1-2): EPEVTQTPSHQVTQMGQEVILRCVPISNHLYFYWYRQILGQKVEFLVSFYNNEISEKSEIFDDQFSVERPDGSNFTLKIRSTKLEDSAMYFCASSLVFRDRGGYTFGSGTRLTVV.